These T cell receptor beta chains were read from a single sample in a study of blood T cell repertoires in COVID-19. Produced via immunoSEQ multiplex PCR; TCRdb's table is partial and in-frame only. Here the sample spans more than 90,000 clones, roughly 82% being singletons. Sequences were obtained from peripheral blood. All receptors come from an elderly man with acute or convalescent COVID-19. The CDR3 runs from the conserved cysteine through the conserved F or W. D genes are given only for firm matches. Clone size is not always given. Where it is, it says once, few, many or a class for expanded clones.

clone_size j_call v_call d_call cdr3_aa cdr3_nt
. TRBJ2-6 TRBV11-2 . CASSLRRGRVGSGANVLTF TGTGCCAGCAGCTTAAGGAGGGGCAGGGTTGGATCTGGGGCCAACGTCCTGACTTTC
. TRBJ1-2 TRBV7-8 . CASSRGEGDGYTF TGTGCCAGCAGCCGTGGGGAGGGCGATGGCTACACCTTC
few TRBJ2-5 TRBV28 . CASTPGLEETQYF TGTGCCAGCACCCCGGGACTGGAGGAGACCCAGTACTTC
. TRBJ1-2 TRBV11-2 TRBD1 CASSLGQGLSYGYTF TGTGCCAGCAGCTTGGGACAGGGCTTGAGCTATGGCTACACCTTC
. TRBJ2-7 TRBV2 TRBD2 CASGQIRGAYEQYF TGTGCCAGCGGTCAAATTCGGGGGGCCTACGAGCAGTACTTC
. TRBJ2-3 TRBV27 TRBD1 CASSRRDRRTDTQYF TGTGCCAGCAGTCGCCGGGACAGGCGCACAGATACGCAGTATTTT
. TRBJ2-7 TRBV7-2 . CASSFGGMSSYEQYF TGTGCCAGCAGCTTCGGAGGCATGAGCTCCTACGAGCAGTACTTC
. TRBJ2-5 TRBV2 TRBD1 CASYGQAQETQYF TGTGCCAGTTACGGACAGGCTCAAGAGACCCAGTACTTC
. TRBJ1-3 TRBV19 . CASNLRGSGNTIYF TGTGCCAGTAACCTCAGGGGATCTGGAAACACCATATATTTT
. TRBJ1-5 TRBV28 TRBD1 CASSPNRGLSNQPQHF TGTGCCAGCAGTCCAAACAGGGGTCTGAGCAATCAGCCCCAGCATTTT
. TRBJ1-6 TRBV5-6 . CASSLAPTDYNSPLHF TGTGCCAGCAGCTTGGCACCGACAGACTATAATTCACCCCTCCACTTT
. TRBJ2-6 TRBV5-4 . CASSADRGTLTGANVLTF TGTGCCAGCAGCGCGGATCGGGGTACCCTAACTGGGGCCAACGTCCTGACTTTC
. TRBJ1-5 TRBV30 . CAWSRGEGQPQHF TGTGCCTGGAGTCGAGGGGAGGGTCAGCCCCAGCATTTT
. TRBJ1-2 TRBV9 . CASSVDAGANYGYTF TGTGCCAGCAGCGTAGACGCGGGGGCCAACTATGGCTACACCTTC
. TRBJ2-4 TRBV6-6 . CASSYRGLEENIQYF TGTGCCAGCAGTTATAGGGGGTTAGAGGAAAACATTCAGTACTTC
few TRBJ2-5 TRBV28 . CASSLQGPEGTQYF TGTGCCAGCAGTTTACAGGGTCCCGAAGGGACCCAGTACTTC
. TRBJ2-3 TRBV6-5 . CASSYGGPDTQYF TGTGCCAGCAGTTACGGTGGCCCAGATACGCAGTATTTT
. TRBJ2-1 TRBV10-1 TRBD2 CASSEGWGGSSDEQFF TGCGCCAGCAGTGAGGGTTGGGGCGGGAGTTCCGATGAGCAGTTCTTC
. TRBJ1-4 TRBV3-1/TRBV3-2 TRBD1 CASSQKQGIEKLFF TGTGCCAGCAGCCAAAAACAGGGGATTGAAAAACTGTTTTTT
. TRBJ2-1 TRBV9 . CASSVAPGPPNEQFF TGTGCCAGCAGCGTAGCCCCAGGGCCTCCTAATGAGCAGTTCTTC